The T cell receptor (beta chain) under discussion was sequenced for a study of vaccination effects on CD4 cells after COVID-19 (dated by TCRdb to between 2020 and 2023). Background for the entire study: Post-vaccine samples across the study were collected a median of 72 days after the second dose, with a range of 14 to 241. A total of around eleven COVID-19 convalescent patients and a few SARS-CoV-2-naive healthy vaccine recipients were included in the full study. Cultures from other donors in the study were sequenced using the Oncomine TCR Beta short-read assay on an Illumina iSeq 100. In both COVID-19 convalescent patients and infection-naive vaccine recipients, the study compared SARS-CoV-2 spike-specific CD4+ TCR repertoires from before mRNA vaccination with those from after it.

To identify antigen-specific CD4+ T cell clonotypes by their expansion, the ViraFEST assay first stimulated PBMC with viral peptide pools and then applied TCR sequencing. After 10 days of culture, CD4+ T cells were isolated with the EasySep CD4+ T cell isolation kit. Each participant received two doses of an mRNA SARS-CoV-2 vaccine, either BNT162b2 or mRNA-1273. None of the healthy vaccine recipients had a prior SARS-CoV-2 infection, which was confirmed by nucleocapsid antibody tests that came back negative both before and after vaccination. Over 1.5 million PBMC per well were cultured with 9 to 10 ug/ml peptides in IMDM containing roughly 5% human AB serum, about 9.6 IU/ml IL-2 and gentamicin. On days 3 and 7, half of the culture medium was replaced with fresh IL-2-containing medium. Unless noted otherwise, every peptide stimulation condition was cultured in triplicate wells. Using Ficoll-Paque Plus gradient centrifugation, PBMC were separated from whole blood and then either used fresh or cryopreserved at -140C. The overlapping peptide pools covered the spike proteins of SARS-CoV-2 as well as those of the common cold coronaviruses HCoV-NL63, HCoV-OC43 and HCoV-229E. Genomic DNA was extracted from cultured CD4+ T cells with the QIAamp micro DNA kit.

What the study reported, not specific to this receptor: In healthy vaccine recipients, vaccine-induced clones were almost all SARS-CoV-2 mono-reactive, with only 1 of 255 being cross-reactive with common cold coronaviruses. Clones induced by infection and clones induced by vaccination both contracted markedly at late timepoints after vaccination, which fits with T cell responses waning over time. Limitations of the study were the small number of convalescent patients and the absence of early post-infection timepoints.

The CDR3 goes from the cysteine to the phenylalanine over 15 residues. Of the read, only the CDR3 DNA is kept; its 45 bases are in frame from base 1. From the germline V gene (reference sequence), CDR1 is GTSNPN and CDR2 is SVGIG. The junction shows trimming of 7 bases on V and 5 bases on J, and the gene matches do not reach 13 bases of it. Library method: the immunoSEQ multiplex PCR assay. DNA from the cultured, isolated CD4+ T cells was subjected to TCR beta CDR3 sequencing. Per the source publication's procedure: Non-productive TCR sequences were removed, reads were trimmed to the CDR3 region, and CDR3s of at least 7 amino acids were retained. The MANAFEST web app was used to identify antigen-specific clonotypes by comparing expansion in peptide wells with expansion in reference cultures. To be called positive, a clone needed expansion at FDR<0.05 compared with the reference and with all other wells, an odds ratio greater than 5, and a frequency greater than 0.1% in two replicate wells. A clonotype was defined as cross-reactive if the clonotype was significantly expanded both in SARS-CoV-2 spike wells and in at least one common cold coronavirus spike condition. Using the stringdist R package, CDR3 similarity was measured by Levenshtein distance, and unrooted trees were constructed with ape in R 3.6.1. TCRdb provides this immuneACCESS table in a form limited to in-frame rearrangements. Some clones are lacking; in checked studies, under half of them reflect an unresolved V gene, and why the rest are absent is not known. That table furnishes V, J and clone size, whereas the DNA furnished D and trimming. The sample table shows 60,000 to 90,000 clones, and over 70% are seen once. In total, the top ten clones hold 1% to 1.5% of the sample.

A word on this clone: The specificity of this receptor is unknown. Base qualities were left out, and no much larger clone turns up one base away.

The receptor comes from a human donor who received a COVID-19 vaccine. The specimen was CD4+ T cells from PBMCs cultured with HCoV-229E spike peptides, collected after COVID-19 vaccination. The meaning of the sample's cell subset or site label: HCoV-229E spike overlapping peptide pool stimulation. This chain joins TRBV30 to TRBJ2-5; TRBD1 aligns with 10 central bases. CDR3 loop: CAFSWDRGGEETQYF. The nucleotides read TGTGCCTTTTCCTGGGACAGGGGAGGCGAGGAGACCCAGTACTTC.